These 29 T cell receptor beta chains came from one sample sequenced in a study of T-cell memory formation after mild COVID-19. TCRdb ran MiXCR on the 5' RACE reads and lists one entry per CDR3 protein. The profile shows roughly 250,000 distinct CDR3 sequences, 16% of them singletons. Sequencing input: PBMCs or a T cell subset sorted from them (not recorded which). The origin of the receptors is a man aged 18 to 30 who had mild COVID-19 (a few samples of this study predate the infection). Cell type and time point are not known.

The chain combines TRBV12-3 or TRBV12-4 with TRBJ2-3; TRBD2 matches at 10 bases. The CDR3 totals 16 residues. The junction had 8 bases not matched to a gene; V was cut back by 8 bases and J by 0 bases. Here the CDR3 reads CASLAGGRPSTDTQYF. DNA for the CDR3: TGTGCCAGCTTAGCGGGGGGACGTCCTAGCACAGATACGCAGTATTTT.

This chain connects TRBV3-1 to TRBJ2-3, with 7 nucleotides matching TRBD2. This CDR3 is built from 16 residues. Trimming at V came to 8 bases and at J to 0 bases, leaving 11 bases not matched to a gene. Germline V gives CDR1 LGHDT, CDR2 YNNKEL (reference sequence). The CDR3 sequence is CASGVVAGRSTDTQYF. The CDR3 DNA follows: TGTGCCAGCGGGGTGGTAGCGGGTAGGAGCACAGATACGCAGTATTTT.

The chain links TRBV6-5 to TRBJ1-2; no clear D. V dropped 2 bases and J dropped 6 bases, with 16 bases sitting between them. The CDR3 covers 15 residues. The germline V gene has CDR1 MNHEY and CDR2 SVGAGI. The CDR3 loop reads CASSYAGDAYDGYTF. CDR3 coding DNA: TGTGCCAGCAGTTACGCAGGCGACGCATACGATGGCTACACCTTC.

This clonotype was detected a few times. The chain joins TRBV6-5 to TRBJ2-5; D uncertain. Trimming pared 0 bases from V and 1 base from J, leaving 12 bases between. This CDR3 contains 16 residues. CDR1 is MNHEY and CDR2 is SVGAGI in the germline V gene. CDR3 sequence (DNA): TGTGCCAGCAGTTACTCGTATCCACCACCCCAAGAGACCCAGTACTTC. Its translation: CASSYSYPPPQETQYF.

The chain combines TRBV24-1 with TRBJ2-3; 8 bases are a match to TRBD2. The CDR3 has 16 residues. Germline CDR1 is KGHDR and CDR2 is SFDVKD. V gave up 3 bases and J gave up 0 bases; unmatched junction bases: 4. In DNA, the CDR3 is TGTGCCACCAGTGATGTGACTAGCGAGAGCACAGATACGCAGTATTTT. Its translation is CATSDVTSESTDTQYF.

J is TRBJ1-5 and V is TRBV2; D perhaps matches TRBD1 (6 bases). V dropped 6 bases and J dropped 1 base, with 10 bases sitting between them. In germline, CDR1 is SNHLY, CDR2 FYNNEI. This CDR3 is 14 amino acids long. The CDR3 bases are TGTGCCAGCAGCAAAGGGGGGAGCAATCAGCCCCAGCATTTT. It yields the protein CASSKGGSNQPQHF.

The chain recombines TRBV5-1 with TRBJ2-7, with 8 bases that match TRBD1. There are 15 residues in the CDR3. V was clipped by 4 bases and J by 4 bases; unmatched bases: 10. The germline CDR1 and CDR2 sequences are SGHRS and YFSETQ. The CDR3 coding sequence is TGCGCCAGCAGCCCTGGGGGACAGGCGATTTACGAGCAGTACTTC. This sequence encodes CASSPGGQAIYEQYF.

This clonotype was detected a few times. This chain uses TRBV6-2 or TRBV6-3 with TRBJ2-3; D uncertain. CDR1 is MNHEY and CDR2 is SVGEGT in the germline V gene. Deletions cut 5 bases from V and 2 bases from J, with 11 bases between. This CDR3 has 14 amino acids. The CDR3 loop is CASSPDGATDTQYF. The CDR3 region has the DNA TGTGCCAGCAGTCCGGACGGAGCCACAGATACGCAGTATTTT.

The chain uses TRBV5-4 and TRBJ1-2; D perhaps matches TRBD1 (6 bases). The CDR3 spans 14 residues. The V gene's germline CDR1 is SGHNT and CDR2 YYREEE (reference sequence). Trimming shortened V by 3 bases and J by 6 bases, and 15 bases separated the two germline ends. The chain's CDR3 is CASSYDTGLHGYTF. The CDR3, as DNA: TGTGCCAGCAGCTACGATACAGGGCTTCATGGCTACACCTTC.

The chain combines TRBV20-1 with TRBJ2-3; TRBD1 aligns across 9 bases. CDR3 length: 13 residues. V was clipped by 6 bases and J by 6 bases; unmatched bases: 7. Per the germline V gene, CDR1 is DFQATT and CDR2 is SNEGSKA (reference sequence). Here the CDR3 DNA reads TGCAGTGCAACCGGGACAGGGACCGATACGCAGTATTTT. As protein: CSATGTGTDTQYF.

The table lists this clonotype with a few counts. V gene TRBV4-3 combines with J gene TRBJ2-1; 12 bases map to TRBD2. Per germline, CDR1 LGHNA and CDR2 YSLEER. Trimming cost V 3 bases and J 5 bases; bases outside gene matches: 8. This CDR3 comprises 17 residues. The CDR3 sequence is CASSHGLAGLANNEQFF. The DNA for the CDR3 is TGCGCCAGCAGCCACGGACTAGCGGGACTCGCTAACAATGAGCAGTTCTTC.

There are a few counts of this clonotype. The CDR3 DNA is TGTGCCACCAGCAGAGATCGGTTGAGGGCTAGCGCCTCCTACAATGAGCAGTTCTTC. Protein sequence: CATSRDRLRASASYNEQFF. This sequence joins TRBV15 and TRBJ2-1; D may be TRBD2 (6 bases). Germline V gene lookup returns CDR1 LNHNV and CDR2 YYDKDF (reference sequence). This CDR3 contains 19 residues. Trimming removed 0 bases at V and 0 bases at J, with 18 bases between.

V and J are TRBV4-3 and TRBJ1-4; tentative D call: TRBD1 (6 bases). Germline values: CDR1 LGHNA, CDR2 YSLEER. The CDR3 covers 12 residues. V lost 5 bases and J 8 bases, leaving 9 bases between the germline ends. The CDR3 here is CASSEGGEKLFF. The CDR3 DNA sequence: TGCGCCAGCAGCGAGGGGGGGGAAAAACTGTTTTTT.

The V call is TRBV6-2 or TRBV6-3, the J call TRBJ2-1; TRBD2 agrees at 12 bases. CDR3 size: 15 residues. The germline gives CDR1 MNHEY, CDR2 SVGEGT. Trimming took 2 bases from V and 8 from J; bases not matched to a gene: 4. The CDR3 spells CASSYRGLAGYEQFF. CDR3 nucleotide sequence: TGTGCCAGCAGTTACAGGGGACTAGCGGGTTATGAGCAGTTCTTC.

This clonotype was seen more than once but under ten times. The chain is built from TRBV25-1 and TRBJ1-2, with D unresolved. The V gene lost 3 bases and the J gene lost 0 bases, with 5 bases spanning the gap. CDR1 and CDR2 from the germline V gene are MGHDK and SYGVNS. The CDR3 is 13 amino acids. DNA for the CDR3: TGTGCCAGCAGTGACCTAGCTAACTATGGCTACACCTTC. Translated: CASSDLANYGYTF.

This clonotype was observed at least ten times. This chain links TRBV4-1 with TRBJ2-7; 9 bases align to TRBD2. The CDR3 is 17 amino acids. With 0 bases clipped from V and 4 bases from J, the junction kept 10 bases outside the gene matches. Per the germline V gene, CDR1 is MGHRA and CDR2 is YSYEKL. The CDR3 protein is CASSQDRGGRGPYEQYF. CDR3 DNA sequence: TGCGCCAGCAGCCAAGATCGGGGCGGGAGGGGGCCTTACGAGCAGTACTTC.

In its sample, this clonotype was seen a few times. J is TRBJ2-1 and V is TRBV9; TRBD2 agrees at 7 bases. The germline V gene has CDR1 SGDLS and CDR2 YYNGEE. The CDR3 consists of 16 residues. J gave up 7 bases and V 4 bases, and 14 bases lay outside the gene matches. The CDR3 nucleotides read TGTGCCAGCAGCAAATGGCTAGCGGAACTTAGGAATGAGCAGTTCTTC. Translation: CASSKWLAELRNEQFF.

V is TRBV30 and J is TRBJ2-7, with D uncertain. The CDR3 loop spans 13 amino acids. Germline-derived CDR1 and CDR2 are GTSNPN and SVGIG (reference sequence). The germline V and J ends were trimmed by 6 bases and 3 bases, with 15 bases remaining between them. The CDR3 is CACLTTPNYEQYF. Here the CDR3 DNA reads TGTGCCTGCCTAACCACTCCCAACTACGAGCAGTACTTC.

This clonotype appeared a few times. DNA for the CDR3: TGCAGTGCTCCGACTAGCGGGGGGGGCAATGAGCAGTTCTTC. Its protein is CSAPTSGGGNEQFF. The J gene is TRBJ2-1, the V gene TRBV20-1, with 14 bases aligning to TRBD2. CDR3 size: 14 residues. CDR1 DFQATT and CDR2 SNEGSKA come from the germline V gene (reference sequence). V shed 5 bases, J shed 6 bases, and the junction held 3 bases outside the gene matches.

This clonotype was counted a few times. The V call is TRBV20-1, the J call TRBJ1-5; 8 bases match TRBD1. There are 13 residues in the CDR3. Germline loops: CDR1 DFQATT, CDR2 SNEGSKA (reference sequence). With 3 bases clipped from V and 6 bases from J, the junction kept 4 bases outside the gene matches. CDR3 coding DNA: TGCAGTGCTAGGACAGGGGCTTCTCAGCCCCAGCATTTT. Translation gives CSARTGASQPQHF.

This clonotype showed up just a few times. The gene calls are TRBV3-1 and TRBJ2-7; TRBD1 matches 10 bases. Germline V gives CDR1 LGHDT, CDR2 YNNKEL (reference sequence). This CDR3 comprises 15 residues. V was pared by 3 bases and J by 4 bases, with 6 bases of the junction left unmatched. The CDR3 protein is CASSQGTGVRYEQYF. The DNA of the CDR3 is TGTGCCAGCAGCCAGGGGACAGGGGTAAGGTACGAGCAGTACTTC.

The chain recombines TRBV7-9 with TRBJ2-1; D is perhaps TRBD1 (6 bases). The CDR3 runs 16 residues. Trimming stripped 5 bases from V and 0 bases from J, with 14 bases between. Per germline, CDR1 SEHNR and CDR2 FQNEAQ (reference sequence). CDR3 in DNA: TGTGCCAGCAGCACGAACAGGGCGAGCTCCTACAATGAGCAGTTCTTC. Protein: CASSTNRASSYNEQFF. The complete variable domain, with remaining parts taken from reference TRBV7-9 and TRBJ2-1, reads DTGVSQNPRHKITKRGQNVTFRCDPISEHNRLYWYRQTLGQGPEFLTYFQNEAQLEKSRLLSDRFSAERPKGSFSTLEIQRTEQGDSAMYLCASSTNRASSYNEQFFGPGTRLTVL.

The table lists this clonotype with a few counts. J is TRBJ2-5 and V is TRBV9; maybe TRBD1 (5 bases). V was clipped by 0 bases and J by 1 base, with 10 bases between them. CDR3 length: 15 residues. In germline, CDR1 is SGDLS, CDR2 YYNGEE. The CDR3: CASSVEGQGQETQYF. For the CDR3, the DNA is TGTGCCAGCAGCGTAGAAGGTCAGGGCCAAGAGACCCAGTACTTC.

The rearrangement uses TRBV4-3 and TRBJ2-5; no clear D gene. Germline CDR1 is LGHNA and CDR2 is YSLEER. V was trimmed by 0 bases and J by 1 base, leaving 6 bases between them. CDR3 size: 14 residues. The CDR3 DNA reads as TGCGCCAGCAGCCAAGACAGTATCCAAGAGACCCAGTACTTC. Amino acids: CASSQDSIQETQYF.

In this sample, this clonotype turned up a few times. The chain uses TRBV7-8 and TRBJ2-1, with 7 bases matching TRBD2. This CDR3 has 18 residues. V shed 3 bases and J 2 bases; nucleotides not matched to a gene: 13. Germline-derived CDR1 and CDR2 are SGHVS and FQNEAQ. The CDR3, as DNA: TGTGCCAGCAGCTTGCTAAGGGTGGCTAGCGGAACCTACAATGAGCAGTTCTTC. Translated: CASSLLRVASGTYNEQFF.

This clonotype was detected only a few times. CDR3 loop: CASSLDVVSGANVLTF. CDR3 bases: TGCGCCAGCAGCTTGGATGTCGTCTCTGGGGCCAACGTCCTGACTTTC. V usage is TRBV5-1 and J usage is TRBJ2-6; no reliable D call. The CDR3 totals 16 residues. Germline values: CDR1 SGHRS, CDR2 YFSETQ. V gave up 0 bases and J gave up 0 bases, with 7 bases separating them.

This clonotype was observed at least ten times. The chain is built from TRBV20-1 and TRBJ2-3; D remains ambiguous. Trimming took 5 bases from V and 1 from J, leaving 10 bases between them. Per germline, CDR1 DFQATT and CDR2 SNEGSKA (reference sequence). The CDR3 has 13 residues. CDR3 bases: TGCAGTGCTGACGGAATCGGCACAGATACGCAGTATTTT. The encoded protein is CSADGIGTDTQYF.

The chain recombines TRBV7-6 with TRBJ2-7, with 8 bases matching TRBD1. CDR3 size: 15 residues. V lost 1 base, J lost 3 bases, and 5 bases stayed unmatched. CDR1 and CDR2 from the germline V gene are SGHVS and FNYEAQ. CDR3 in DNA: TGTGCCAGCAGCTTAGGCAGGGGGCTCTTCTACGAGCAGTACGTC. Translation gives CASSLGRGLFYEQYV.

The DNA of the CDR3 is TGTGCCAGCAGCCACCTTGACCTAGCGGGGGGTATCAATGAGCAGTTCTTC. Residues: CASSHLDLAGGINEQFF. The chain is built from TRBV7-3 and TRBJ2-1; TRBD2 matches at 11 bases. Trimming cost V 5 bases and J 6 bases; bases outside gene matches: 12. Germline CDR1 reads SGHTA; CDR2 reads FQGTGA. The length of the CDR3 is 17 residues.